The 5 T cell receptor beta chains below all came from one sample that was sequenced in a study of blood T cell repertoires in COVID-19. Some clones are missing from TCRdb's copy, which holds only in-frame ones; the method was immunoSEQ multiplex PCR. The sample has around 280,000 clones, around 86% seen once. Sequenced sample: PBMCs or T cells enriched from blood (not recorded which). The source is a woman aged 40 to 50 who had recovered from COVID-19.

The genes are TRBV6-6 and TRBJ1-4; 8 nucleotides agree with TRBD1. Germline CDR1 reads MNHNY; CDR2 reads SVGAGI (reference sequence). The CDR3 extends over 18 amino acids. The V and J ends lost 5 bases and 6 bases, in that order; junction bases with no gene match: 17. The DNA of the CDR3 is TGTGCCAGCAGTCCAAGGGCCAGGGGGCTAGGGGTCGATGAAAAACTGTTTTTT. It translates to CASSPRARGLGVDEKLFF.

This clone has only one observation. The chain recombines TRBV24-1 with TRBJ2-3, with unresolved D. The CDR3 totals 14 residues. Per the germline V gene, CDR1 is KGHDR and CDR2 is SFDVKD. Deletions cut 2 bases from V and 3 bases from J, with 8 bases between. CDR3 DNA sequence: TGTGCCACCAGTGATTCCCGCCGGACAGATACGCAGTATTTT. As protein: CATSDSRRTDTQYF.

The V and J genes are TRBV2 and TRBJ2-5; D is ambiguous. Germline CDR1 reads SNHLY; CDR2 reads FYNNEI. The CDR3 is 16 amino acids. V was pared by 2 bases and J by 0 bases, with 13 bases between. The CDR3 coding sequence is TGTGCCAGCAGTGAACGCCGACTGTCGTACCAAGAGACCCAGTACTTC. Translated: CASSERRLSYQETQYF. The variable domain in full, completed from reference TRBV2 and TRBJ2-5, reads EPEVTQTPSHQVTQMGQEVILRCVPISNHLYFYWYRQILGQKVEFLVSFYNNEISEKSEIFDDQFSVERPDGSNFTLKIRSTKLEDSAMYFCASSERRLSYQETQYFGPGTRLLVL.

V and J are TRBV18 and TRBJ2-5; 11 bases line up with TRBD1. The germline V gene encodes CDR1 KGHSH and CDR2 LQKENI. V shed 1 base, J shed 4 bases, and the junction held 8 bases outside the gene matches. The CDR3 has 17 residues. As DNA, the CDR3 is TGTGCCAGCTCACCACTTTCGGGACAGGGGGTTCGAGAGACCCAGTACTTC. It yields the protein CASSPLSGQGVRETQYF.

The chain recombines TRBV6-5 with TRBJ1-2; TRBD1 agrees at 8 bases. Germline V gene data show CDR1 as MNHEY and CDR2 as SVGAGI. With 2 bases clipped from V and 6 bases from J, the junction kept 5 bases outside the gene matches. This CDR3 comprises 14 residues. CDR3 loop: CASSYRAGGDGYTF. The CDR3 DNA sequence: TGTGCCAGCAGTTACCGGGCAGGGGGCGATGGCTACACCTTC.